This T cell receptor beta chain was sequenced during a study of shared clonotypes between healthy human individuals. Study details: Donor ages ranged 18 to 49 years: a couple of women, a few men.

CD4+ cells yielded CD45RA+ naive and CD45RA-negative memory subsets. Sequencing used immunoSEQ multiplex PCR; TCRdb keeps in-frame clones, though not all of them. The sample shows roughly 2.4 million clones, about 94% of them seen only once. General study results and limits: The naive CD4 repertoires of a handful of donors were compared, and approximately 5% of clonotypes were shared. Memory subsets generally showed lower estimated richness than naive subsets.

CDR1 is MNHEY and CDR2 is SVGAGI in the germline V gene. The CDR3 spans 15 residues. V lost 6 bases and J 3 bases, leaving 18 bases between the germline ends. A note on this clone: Its target is not known.

The source of this sequence is a man aged 18 to 30 in good health. The sample was naive CD4+ T cells sorted from blood. The subset was: CD45RA+ positively selected. This rearrangement joins TRBV6-5 to TRBJ2-7; tentatively, D is TRBD1 or TRBD2 (5 bases each). DNA of the CDR3: TGTGCCAGCAGCGTATACAGGACTCCGGGCTACGAGCAGTACTTC. This gives the protein CASSVYRTPGYEQYF.